This T cell receptor (beta chain) stems from a study of spatial heterogeneity in lung cancer. As to time point: sample taken at primary tumor resection. Every TCR cDNA molecule bore a unique molecular identifier. TCRdb itself ran the 5' RACE reads through MiXCR, one entry per CDR3 protein. The table has roughly 860 distinct CDR3 sequences, approximately 30% seen once. Germline V gene data show CDR1 as SQVTM and CDR2 as ANQGSEA. V lost 6 bases to trimming and J lost 1 base, with 9 bases between them. This CDR3 comprises 12 residues. Relative to its sample, this clonotype is large. The chain has TRBV29-1 and TRBJ1-1, with a weak D call TRBD1 (5 bases). The sequencing here drew on normal lung tissue next to the tumor, taken at surgery. This TCR was recovered from a male donor with early-stage non-small cell lung cancer. CDR3 sequence: CSVIQENTEAFF. The CDR3 DNA is TGCAGCGTCATACAGGAGAACACTGAAGCTTTCTTT.